These 7 T cell receptor beta chains were all obtained from the same sample, sequenced in a study of blood T cell repertoires in COVID-19. Sequenced by immunoSEQ multiplex PCR; TCRdb stores in-frame clones only, minus some. In the table there are just under 150,000 clones, 87% of which are singletons. Sequenced material: peripheral blood. These TCRs come from a man aged 50-59 years who had recovered from COVID-19.

The chain combines TRBV7-2 with TRBJ1-2; 12 nucleotides align to TRBD1. Germline-derived CDR1 and CDR2 are SGHTA and FQGNSA. This CDR3 is 15 amino acids long. J gave up 7 bases and V 2 bases, and 5 bases lay outside the gene matches. In DNA, the CDR3 is TGTGCCAGCAGCTTAAGTCCGGGACAGGGGGCTGGCTACACCTTC. This translates into CASSLSPGQGAGYTF.

V and J are TRBV5-1 and TRBJ2-2; perhaps TRBD1 as D (6 bases). The CDR3 is made up of 13 amino acids. Trimming stripped 4 bases from V and 7 bases from J, with 11 bases between. Germline CDR1 is SGHRS and CDR2 is YFSETQ. CDR3 protein: CASSPGQIGELFF. CDR3 sequence (DNA): TGCGCCAGCAGCCCCGGACAGATCGGGGAGCTGTTTTTT.

Concerning this clone: Different DNA sequences within this sample yield the same CDR3. This chain connects TRBV7-9 to TRBJ1-2, with TRBD1 matching 11 bases. The V and J ends lost 0 bases and 7 bases, in that order; junction bases with no gene match: 1. Germline V gives CDR1 SEHNR, CDR2 FQNEAQ (reference sequence). The CDR3 covers 14 residues. The CDR3 reads CASSLAGTGGGYTF. The CDR3 DNA sequence: TGTGCCAGCAGCTTAGCAGGGACAGGGGGTGGCTACACCTTC.

V usage is TRBV9 and J usage is TRBJ2-2, with D possibly being TRBD1 (5 bases). Germline V CDR1 and CDR2: SGDLS, YYNGEE. The CDR3 is 16 residues long. V shed 4 bases and J shed 7 bases, with 20 bases lying between them. The CDR3 loop reads CASSSLSRVDSGELFF. The CDR3 nucleotides read TGTGCCAGCAGCTCTTTATCCAGGGTGGATAGCGGGGAGCTGTTTTTT. The full variable domain, in which reference TRBV9 and TRBJ2-2 provide the parts outside the CDR3, is DSGVTQTPKHLITATGQRVTLRCSPRSGDLSVYWYQQSLDQGLQFLIQYYNGEERAKGNILERFSAQQFPDLHSELNLSSLELGDSALYFCASSSLSRVDSGELFFGEGSRLTVL.

This rearrangement joins TRBV4-2 to TRBJ1-5; D might be TRBD1 (5 bases). The germline V gene has CDR1 LGHNA and CDR2 YNFKEQ. Trimming took 0 bases from V and 7 from J, leaving 16 bases between them. The CDR3 runs to 16 residues. The chain's CDR3 is CASSQDPGTTQQPQHF. CDR3 nucleotides: TGTGCCAGCAGCCAAGATCCCGGGACTACTCAGCAGCCCCAGCATTTT.

This chain connects TRBV6-2 or TRBV6-3 to TRBJ2-1; 7 nucleotides match TRBD2. V was pared by 6 bases and J by 9 bases, with 11 bases of the junction left unmatched. The CDR3 loop spans 14 amino acids. Germline-derived CDR1 and CDR2 are MNHEY and SVGEGT. CDR3 in DNA: TGTGCCAGCAGCCCGAGGGGAGGGTTCGGTGAGCAGTTCTTC. This translates into CASSPRGGFGEQFF.

The chain links TRBV4-3 to TRBJ2-1; the D gene is possibly TRBD2 (6 bases). Trimming cost V 0 bases and J 7 bases, with 19 bases left between them. Germline V gene sequence: CDR1 LGHNA, CDR2 YSLEER. The CDR3 has 17 residues. The CDR3 DNA reads TGCGCCAGCAGCCAAGAACGGGTGGGGTACCGGGGGAATGAGCAGTTCTTC. This sequence encodes CASSQERVGYRGNEQFF.